This T cell receptor (beta chain) derives from a study of T cells after yellow fever vaccination. This clonotype was seen a few times. Its antigen is not identified. Study outcomes and limitations: FACS-sorted repertoires might harbor abundant contaminating clonotypes from the bulk population. Weaker overall was a secondary response that nonetheless peaked faster, on day 5 versus 15. The study re-detected most primary-vaccination clones after the booster (approximately 97% CD4, around 90% CD8).

UMIs were added to TCR cDNA along with a universal primer site when it was made by 5'RACE template switching. TCRdb reprocessed the 5' RACE reads via MiXCR and lists one record per CDR3 protein. The sample yields hundreds of thousands of distinct CDR3 sequences, around 8.1% seen once. The germline gives CDR1 SGHRS, CDR2 YFSETQ. The CDR3 spans 15 residues. V lost 1 base and J 4 bases, leaving 14 bases between the germline ends. The sample here was PBMCs, taken roughly 46 days after the first yellow fever vaccination. The chain uses TRBV5-1 and TRBJ1-2; D is undetermined. This receptor was taken from a man aged 18 to 35 who received the YFV17D yellow fever vaccine. Here the CDR3 reads CASSLSQDRRYGYTF. The CDR3 region has the DNA TGCGCCAGCAGCTTGTCTCAGGATCGGCGCTATGGCTACACCTTC.